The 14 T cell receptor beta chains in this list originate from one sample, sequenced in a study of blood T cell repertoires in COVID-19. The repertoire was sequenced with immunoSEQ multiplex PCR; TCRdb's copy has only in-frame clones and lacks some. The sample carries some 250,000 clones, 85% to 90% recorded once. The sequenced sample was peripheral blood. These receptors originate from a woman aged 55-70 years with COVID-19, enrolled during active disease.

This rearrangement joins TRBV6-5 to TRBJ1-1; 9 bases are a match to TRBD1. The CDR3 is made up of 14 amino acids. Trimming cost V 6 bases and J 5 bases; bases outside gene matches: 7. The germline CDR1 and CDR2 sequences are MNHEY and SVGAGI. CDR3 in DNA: TGTGCCAGCAGGAGGGACAGGGTGGGAACTGAAGCTTTCTTT. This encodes CASRRDRVGTEAFF.

The CDR3 spells CASSSPGQGNYGYTF. The CDR3 DNA reads as TGTGCCAGCAGCAGTCCGGGACAGGGGAACTATGGCTACACCTTC. The chain is built from TRBV5-4 and TRBJ1-2, with 10 bases aligning to TRBD1. V was pared by 4 bases and J by 2 bases, with 5 bases of the junction left unmatched. The V gene's germline CDR1 is SGHNT and CDR2 YYREEE (reference sequence). CDR3 length: 15 residues.

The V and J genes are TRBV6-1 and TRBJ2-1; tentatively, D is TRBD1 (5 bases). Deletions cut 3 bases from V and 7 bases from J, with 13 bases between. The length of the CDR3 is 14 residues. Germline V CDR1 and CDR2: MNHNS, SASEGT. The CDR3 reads CASSEGIRANEQFF. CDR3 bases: TGTGCCAGCAGTGAGGGTATCAGGGCGAATGAGCAGTTCTTC.

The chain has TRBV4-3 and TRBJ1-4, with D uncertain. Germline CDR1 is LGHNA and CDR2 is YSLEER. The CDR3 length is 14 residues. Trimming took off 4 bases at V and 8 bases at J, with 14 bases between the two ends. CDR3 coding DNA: TGCGCCAGCAGCCGACTAACCCTGGGGGAAAAACTGTTTTTT. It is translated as CASSRLTLGEKLFF.

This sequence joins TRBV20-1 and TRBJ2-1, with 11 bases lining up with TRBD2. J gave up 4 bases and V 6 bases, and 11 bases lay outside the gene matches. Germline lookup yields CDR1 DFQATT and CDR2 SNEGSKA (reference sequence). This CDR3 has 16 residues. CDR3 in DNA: TGCAGTGCCAGTGGCCCTAGCGGGGGGACTTACAATGAGCAGTTCTTC. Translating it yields CSASGPSGGTYNEQFF.

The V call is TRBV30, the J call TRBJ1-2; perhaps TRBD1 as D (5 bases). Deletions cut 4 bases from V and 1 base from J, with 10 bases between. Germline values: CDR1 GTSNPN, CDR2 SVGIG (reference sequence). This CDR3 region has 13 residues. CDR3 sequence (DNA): TGTGCCTGGACAGGGTCCCTTAACTATGGCTACACCTTC. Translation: CAWTGSLNYGYTF. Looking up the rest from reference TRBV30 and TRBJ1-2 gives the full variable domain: SQTIHQWPATLVQPVGSPLSLECTVEGTSNPNLYWYRQAAGRGLQLLFYSVGIGQISSEVPQNLSASRPQDRQFILSSKKLLLSDSGFYLCAWTGSLNYGYTFGSGTRLTVV.

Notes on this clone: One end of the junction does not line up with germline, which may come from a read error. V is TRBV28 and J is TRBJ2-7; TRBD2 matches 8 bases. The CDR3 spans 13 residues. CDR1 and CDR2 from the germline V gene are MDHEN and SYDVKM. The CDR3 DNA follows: TGTGCCACCAGTGCGGGAGGCCTAATGGAGCAGTACTTC. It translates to CATSAGGLMEQYF.

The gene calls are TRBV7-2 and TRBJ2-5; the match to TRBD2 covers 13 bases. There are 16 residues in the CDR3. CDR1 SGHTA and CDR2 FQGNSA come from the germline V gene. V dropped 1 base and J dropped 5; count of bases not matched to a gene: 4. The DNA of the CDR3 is TGTGCCAGCAGCTTAGAAGGACTAGCGGGAGTTGAGACCCAGTACTTC. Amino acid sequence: CASSLEGLAGVETQYF. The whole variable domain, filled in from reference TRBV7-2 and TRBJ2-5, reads GAGVSQSPSNKVTEKGKDVELRCDPISGHTALYWYRQSLGQGLEFLIYFQGNSAPDKSGLPSDRFSAERTGGSVSTLTIQRTQQEDSAVYLCASSLEGLAGVETQYFGPGTRLLVL.

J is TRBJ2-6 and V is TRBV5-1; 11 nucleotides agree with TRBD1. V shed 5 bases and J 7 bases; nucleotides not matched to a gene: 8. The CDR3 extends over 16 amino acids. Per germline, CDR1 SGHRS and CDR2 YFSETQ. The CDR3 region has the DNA TGCGCCAGCAGTCGGGACAGGGGGTCTCGAGCCAACGTCCTGACTTTC. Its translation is CASSRDRGSRANVLTF.

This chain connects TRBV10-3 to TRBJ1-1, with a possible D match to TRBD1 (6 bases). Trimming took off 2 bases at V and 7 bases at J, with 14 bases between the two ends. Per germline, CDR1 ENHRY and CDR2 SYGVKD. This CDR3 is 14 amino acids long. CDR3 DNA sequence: TGTGCCATCAGTGAGGGACGGTGGGGGCTTGAAGCTTTCTTT. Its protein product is CAISEGRWGLEAFF.

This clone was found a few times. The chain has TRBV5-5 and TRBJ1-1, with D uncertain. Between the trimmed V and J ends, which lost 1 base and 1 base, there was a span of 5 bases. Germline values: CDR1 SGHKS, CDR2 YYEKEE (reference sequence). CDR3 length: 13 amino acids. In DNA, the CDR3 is TGTGCCAGCAGCTTGAACACGAACACTGAAGCTTTCTTT. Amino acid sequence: CASSLNTNTEAFF. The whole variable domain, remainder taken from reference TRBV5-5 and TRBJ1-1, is DAGVTQSPTHLIKTRGQQVTLRCSPISGHKSVSWYQQVLGQGPQFIFQYYEKEERGRGNFPDRFSARQFPNYSSELNVNALLLGDSALYLCASSLNTNTEAFFGQGTRLTVV.

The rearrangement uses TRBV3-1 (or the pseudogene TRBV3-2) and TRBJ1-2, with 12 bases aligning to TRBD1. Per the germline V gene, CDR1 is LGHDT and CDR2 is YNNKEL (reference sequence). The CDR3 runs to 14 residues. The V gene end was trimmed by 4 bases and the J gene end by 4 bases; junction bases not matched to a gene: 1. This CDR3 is CASSRGQGAYGYTF. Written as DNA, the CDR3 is TGTGCCAGCAGCCGGGGACAGGGGGCCTATGGCTACACCTTC.

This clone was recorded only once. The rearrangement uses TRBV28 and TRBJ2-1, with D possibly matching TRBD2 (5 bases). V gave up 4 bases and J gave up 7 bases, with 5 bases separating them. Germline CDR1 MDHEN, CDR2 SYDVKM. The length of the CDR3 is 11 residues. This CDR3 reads CASSSGNEQFF. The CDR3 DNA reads TGTGCCAGCAGTTCGGGAAATGAGCAGTTCTTC.

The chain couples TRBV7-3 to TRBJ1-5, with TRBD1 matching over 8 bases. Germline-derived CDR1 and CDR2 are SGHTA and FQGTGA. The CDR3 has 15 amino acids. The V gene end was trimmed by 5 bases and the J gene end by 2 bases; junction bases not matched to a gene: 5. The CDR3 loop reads CASSLTGGGNQPQHF. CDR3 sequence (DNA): TGTGCCAGCAGCCTTACAGGGGGTGGCAATCAGCCCCAGCATTTT.